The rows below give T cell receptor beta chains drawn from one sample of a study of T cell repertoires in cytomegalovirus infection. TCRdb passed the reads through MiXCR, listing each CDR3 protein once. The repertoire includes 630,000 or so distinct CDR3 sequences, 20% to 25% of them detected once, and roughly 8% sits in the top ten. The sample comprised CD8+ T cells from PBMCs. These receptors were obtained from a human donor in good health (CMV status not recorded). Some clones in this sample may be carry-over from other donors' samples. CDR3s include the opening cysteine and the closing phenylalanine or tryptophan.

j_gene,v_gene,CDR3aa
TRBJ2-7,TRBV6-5,CASSYGLAGGKIYEQYF
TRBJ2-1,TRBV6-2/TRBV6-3,CASSYIGGGAYNEQFF
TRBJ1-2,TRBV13,CASSLGQGPANYGYTF
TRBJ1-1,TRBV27,CASSQITGLTEAFF
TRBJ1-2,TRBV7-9,CASSASGTAPYGYTF
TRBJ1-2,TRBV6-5,CASSYSNGYGYTF
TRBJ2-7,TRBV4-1,CASSQGFDYEQYF
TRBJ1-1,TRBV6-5,CASSRGHNTEAFF
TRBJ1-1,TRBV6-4,CASSASTGMNTEAFF
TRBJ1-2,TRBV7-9,CASSSRDRAPYGYTF
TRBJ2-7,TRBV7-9,CASNRDYDYEQYF
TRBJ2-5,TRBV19,CASSIAPNQETQYF
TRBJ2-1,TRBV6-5,CASSYVGYEQFF
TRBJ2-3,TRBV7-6,CASSAASGGAPEDTQYF
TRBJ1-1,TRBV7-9,CASSWPGQEGGTEAFF
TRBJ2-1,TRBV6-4,CASSEEGERYNEQFF
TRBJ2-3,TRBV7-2,CASSPLGGADTQYF
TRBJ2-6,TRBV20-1,CSARDRKRDSGANVLTF
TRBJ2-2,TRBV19,CASFTGYTGELFF
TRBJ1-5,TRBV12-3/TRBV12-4,CASTPGLNQPQHF
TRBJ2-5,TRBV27,CASSPRAGASRETQYF
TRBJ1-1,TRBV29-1,CSVEFLNTEAFF
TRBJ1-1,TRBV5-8,CASSLDTGAFF
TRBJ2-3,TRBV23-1,CASSLLAHRVLRTDTQYF
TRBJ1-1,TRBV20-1,CSARGTESTEAFF
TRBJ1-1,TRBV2,CASSRRYTEAFF
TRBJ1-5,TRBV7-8,CASSRGGPPSNQPQHF
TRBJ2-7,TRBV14,CASSQETTAEQYF
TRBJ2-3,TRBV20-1,CSATAGASGTDTQYF
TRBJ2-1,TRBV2,CASIRTQNEQFF
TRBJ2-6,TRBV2,CASSWDRDSAGANVLTF
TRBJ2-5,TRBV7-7,CASSLIGSGLETQYF
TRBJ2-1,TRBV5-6,CASSFQGHEQFF
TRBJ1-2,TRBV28,CASSPRTGTGYTF
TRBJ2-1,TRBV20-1,CSARAGLAGGPLYNEQFF
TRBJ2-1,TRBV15,CVTSSRRQGYNEQFF
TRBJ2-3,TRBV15,CATSRAPGMDTDTQYF
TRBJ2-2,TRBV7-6,CASSLTGDDTGELFF
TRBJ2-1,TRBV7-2,CASSLAPKYNEQFF
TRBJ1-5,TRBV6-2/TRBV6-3,CASSYGGGGGSNQPQHF
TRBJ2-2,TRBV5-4,CASSPTGVLNTGELFF
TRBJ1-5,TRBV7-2,CASSLGPYGRNQPQHF
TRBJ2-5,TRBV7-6,CASSFRGPQETQYF
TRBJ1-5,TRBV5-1,CASSPEGFGNQPQHF
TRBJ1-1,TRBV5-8,CASSFRADSPNTEAFF
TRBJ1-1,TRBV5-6,CASSLAYAAAMNTEAFF
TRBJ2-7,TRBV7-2,CASSLDWALGYEQYF
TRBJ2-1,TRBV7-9,CASSLRLEGAYNEQFF
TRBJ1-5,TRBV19,CASSSRTGGNQPQHF
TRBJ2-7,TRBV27,CASSLSDAAICEQYF
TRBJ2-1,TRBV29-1,CSVGDRSNEQFF
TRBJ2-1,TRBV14,CASSQEIPSGDNNEQFF
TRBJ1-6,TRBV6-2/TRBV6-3,CASQGTENSPLHF
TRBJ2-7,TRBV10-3,CAINPGPSDEQYF
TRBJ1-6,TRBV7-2,CASSFSGDSPLHF
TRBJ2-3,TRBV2,CASSEGTWLAADTQYF
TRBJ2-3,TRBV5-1,CASSADGGENTQYF
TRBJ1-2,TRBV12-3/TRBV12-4,CASSPGTVNGYTF
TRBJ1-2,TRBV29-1,CSVVGRSYGYTF